This passage covers 21 T cell receptor beta chains from one sample sequenced in a study of response to subunit inactivated influenza vaccine. TCRdb re-analysed the RT-PCR reads in MiXCR, keeping a single row per CDR3 protein. Of around 600,000 distinct CDR3 sequences listed, around 10% are singletons. These records were also assigned to another study, of T cells expressing NK-cell markers. That work states: Beta-chain TCR cDNA was generated via 5'RACE template switching with UMIs.

Sequencing was performed on PBMCs from blood, taken on the day of vaccination. The receptors were sampled from a man over 45 who received an inactivated influenza vaccine.

There are a few counts of this clonotype. The chain recombines TRBV15 with TRBJ1-5, with 7 positions matching TRBD1. The CDR3 spans 16 residues. Trimming at V came to 5 bases and at J to 3 bases, leaving 10 bases not matched to a gene. Germline CDR1 LNHNV, CDR2 YYDKDF (reference sequence). CDR3 in amino acids: CATSSRPGQNNQPQHF. CDR3 DNA: TGTGCCACCAGCTCCAGACCGGGACAGAACAATCAGCCCCAGCATTTT.

This clonotype was found many times. The gene calls are TRBV12-3 or TRBV12-4 and TRBJ2-3; 10 bases are shared with TRBD2. The trim removed 1 base at V and 0 bases at J, leaving 13 bases unmatched. The CDR3 covers 20 residues. DNA of the CDR3: TGTGCCAGCAGTTTAGTTGGGGTTTGGACTAGCGGAACTAGCACAGATACGCAGTATTTT. This gives the protein CASSLVGVWTSGTSTDTQYF.

The chain couples TRBV4-3 to TRBJ1-3, with unresolved D. CDR1 is LGHNA, CDR2 YSLEER, per germline. The CDR3 totals 16 residues. V dropped 0 bases and J dropped 1 base, with 10 bases sitting between them. The CDR3, as DNA: TGCGCCAGCAGCCAAGATAGACGTGGGTCTGGAAACACCATATATTTT. This gives the protein CASSQDRRGSGNTIYF.

The gene calls are TRBV12-3 or TRBV12-4 and TRBJ1-6, with TRBD1 matching 7 bases. The CDR3 has 16 amino acids. The junction had 10 bases not matched to a gene; V was cut back by 6 bases and J by 5 bases. CDR3 residues: CASSRGGGTDNSPLHF. The CDR3 DNA sequence: TGTGCCAGCAGCCGAGGGGGGGGGACAGATAATTCACCCCTCCACTTT.

This clonotype turned up a few times. V usage is TRBV5-1 and J usage is TRBJ2-5; D remains unclear. The ends were cut back, 4 bases at V and 2 bases at J, with 9 bases in the middle. Germline CDR1 reads SGHRS; CDR2 reads YFSETQ. The CDR3 has 13 residues. CDR3 protein: CASSPLLQETQYF. CDR3 bases: TGCGCCAGCAGCCCTCTTTTACAAGAGACCCAGTACTTC.

V is TRBV2 and J is TRBJ2-1; 8 bases map to TRBD1. The germline gives CDR1 SNHLY, CDR2 FYNNEI. The CDR3 extends over 14 amino acids. V lost 3 bases to trimming and J lost 5 bases; unmatched junction nucleotides: 3. CDR3 bases: TGTGCCAGCAGTGATTGGACAGGGAACAATGAGCAGTTCTTC. Its translation is CASSDWTGNNEQFF. Full variable domain (outside the CDR3, taken from reference TRBV2 and TRBJ2-1): EPEVTQTPSHQVTQMGQEVILRCVPISNHLYFYWYRQILGQKVEFLVSFYNNEISEKSEIFDDQFSVERPDGSNFTLKIRSTKLEDSAMYFCASSDWTGNNEQFFGPGTRLTVL.

This chain uses TRBV29-1 with TRBJ1-4; D gene ambiguous. The CDR3 loop spans 13 amino acids. V lost 5 bases and J lost 8, with 15 bases in between. Per the germline V gene, CDR1 is SQVTM and CDR2 is ANQGSEA. The CDR3 DNA follows: TGCAGCGTTAGGCAACGACTACGGGAAAAACTGTTTTTT. Residues: CSVRQRLREKLFF. Complete variable domain (other parts from reference TRBV29-1 and TRBJ1-4): SAVISQKPSRDICQRGTSLTIQCQVDSQVTMMFWYRQQPGQSLTLIATANQGSEATYESGFVIDKFPISRPNLTFSTLTVSNMSPEDSSIYLCSVRQRLREKLFFGSGTQLSVL.

This clonotype occurred many times. The chain combines TRBV27 with TRBJ2-7; D might be TRBD1 (5 bases). V lost 2 bases to trimming and J lost 5 bases, with 13 bases between them. Germline CDR1 reads MNHEY; CDR2 reads SMNVEV (reference sequence). The length of the CDR3 is 14 residues. Here the CDR3 reads CASSLGTGANEQYF. CDR3 sequence (DNA): TGTGCCAGCAGTTTAGGCACAGGAGCGAACGAGCAGTACTTC.

This clonotype was counted at least ten times. The J gene is TRBJ2-1, the V gene TRBV5-8, with TRBD1 matching 10 bases. This CDR3 has 15 residues. The germline gives CDR1 SGHTS, CDR2 YDEGEE. After removal of 5 bases from V and 5 bases from J, the junction contained 7 bases not matched to a gene. The CDR3 nucleotides are TGTGCCAGCAGTATGTCGGGACAGGGGCACAATGAGCAGTTCTTC. Translated: CASSMSGQGHNEQFF.

The CDR3 DNA is TGTGCCAGCAGCTTAGAGTTAGGGCTTGGGGAGACCCAGTACTTC. Translation gives CASSLELGLGETQYF. The chain has TRBV7-2 and TRBJ2-5, with unresolved D. Per the germline V gene, CDR1 is SGHTA and CDR2 is FQGNSA. V was trimmed by 1 base and J by 5 bases, leaving 14 bases between them. The CDR3 loop spans 15 amino acids.

This clonotype was seen many times. The CDR3 loop is CASSDGTGKATQYF. In DNA form, the CDR3 reads TGCGCCAGCAGCGACGGGACAGGGAAGGCGACCCAGTACTTC. The rearrangement joins TRBV5-1 to TRBJ2-5; 9 bases are shared with TRBD1. Looked up from germline, CDR1 is SGHRS and CDR2 is YFSETQ. The CDR3 has 14 amino acids. Trimming took 4 bases from V and 7 from J; bases not matched to a gene: 8.

This clonotype was counted many times. This sequence joins TRBV12-3 or TRBV12-4 and TRBJ2-7; TRBD1 aligns across 9 bases. V gave up 5 bases and J gave up 0 bases; unmatched junction bases: 5. The CDR3 spans 15 residues. The CDR3 coding sequence is TGTGCCAGCAGTGACCGGGACAGGGCCTCCTACGAGCAGTACTTC. Its protein product is CASSDRDRASYEQYF.

This clonotype is a singleton in its sample. The J gene is TRBJ2-5, the V gene TRBV5-1; 9 bases map to TRBD1. CDR3 length: 14 amino acids. The V segment lost 7 bases and the J segment 1 base; nucleotides outside the gene matches: 5. Germline V gene data show CDR1 as SGHRS and CDR2 as YFSETQ. In DNA form, the CDR3 reads TGCGCCAGCGCTCGGGACAGGGCCCAAGAGACCCAGTACTTC. The encoded protein is CASARDRAQETQYF.

This clonotype came up once. The rearrangement joins TRBV6-2 or TRBV6-3 to TRBJ2-1, with TRBD2 identical over 11 bases. J lost 5 bases, V lost 9 bases, and 9 bases had no gene match. In germline, CDR1 is MNHEY, CDR2 SVGEGT. CDR3 length equals 15 residues. CDR3 DNA sequence: TGTGCCAGAAGCCGACCTAGCGGGAGGCACAATGAGCAGTTCTTC. Amino acids: CARSRPSGRHNEQFF.

This clonotype was recorded a few times. V usage is TRBV11-2 and J usage is TRBJ2-5; TRBD2 aligns across 8 bases. Trimming took 1 base from V and 6 from J; bases not matched to a gene: 10. The germline V gene has CDR1 SGHAT and CDR2 FQNNGV. The CDR3 runs to 16 residues. The CDR3 reads CASSLGVAGKKKTQYF. CDR3 nucleotide sequence: TGTGCCAGCAGCTTAGGGGTAGCGGGGAAAAAAAAGACCCAGTACTTC.

The chain is built from TRBV10-3 and TRBJ1-1; D is perhaps TRBD1 (6 bases). The CDR3 contains 13 residues. CDR1 and CDR2 from the germline V gene are ENHRY and SYGVKD. The V and J ends lost 6 bases and 2 bases respectively, with 10 bases between them. CDR3 sequence: CAISRDTNTEAFF. CDR3 coding DNA: TGTGCCATCAGCCGGGACACAAACACTGAAGCTTTCTTT.

This clonotype was seen ten or more times. The genes are TRBV20-1 and TRBJ2-7; D gene uncertain. The V gene lost 3 bases and the J gene lost 2 bases, with 17 bases spanning the gap. The CDR3 spans 15 residues. The germline V gene encodes CDR1 DFQATT and CDR2 SNEGSKA (reference sequence). The CDR3 nucleotides read TGCAGTGCTAGTGGCCCCAGTGGCAGAACCTACGAGCAGTACTTC. It yields the protein CSASGPSGRTYEQYF.

A single count supports this clonotype. The junction shows a germline mismatch at one end, possibly a read error. The CDR3 DNA reads TGTGCCAGCGGTTTAAATCGGGTCAGCACAGATACGCAGTATTTT. It yields the protein CASGLNRVSTDTQYF. The chain is built from TRBV12-3 or TRBV12-4 and TRBJ2-3; unclear D gene. This CDR3 has 15 residues.

This chain uses TRBV5-6 with TRBJ2-1, with TRBD2 identical over 12 bases. The V segment lost 6 bases and the J segment 8 bases; nucleotides outside the gene matches: 12. The CDR3 has 16 residues. Per the germline V gene, CDR1 is SGHDT and CDR2 is YYEEEE. In nucleotides, the CDR3 is TGTGCCAGCACCTCGCGCCGACTAGCGGGAGTGGATGAGCAGTTCTTC. This translates into CASTSRRLAGVDEQFF.

This clonotype was recorded at least ten times. In DNA form, the CDR3 reads TGTGCCAGCAGTTCGAACACGCTTACCGGGGAGCTGTTTTTT. Translated: CASSSNTLTGELFF. The chain carries TRBV28 and TRBJ2-2; D unresolved. Trimming stripped 4 bases from V and 5 bases from J, with 11 bases between. CDR1 MDHEN and CDR2 SYDVKM come from the germline V gene. The CDR3 consists of 14 residues.

J is TRBJ2-7 and V is TRBV18; 10 bases are a match to TRBD2. The CDR3 has 15 residues. The germline gives CDR1 KGHSH, CDR2 LQKENI. Trimming at V came to 3 bases and at J to 1 base, leaving 3 bases not matched to a gene. CDR3: CASSPLAGESYEQYF. CDR3 DNA sequence: TGTGCCAGCTCACCCCTAGCGGGAGAATCCTACGAGCAGTACTTC.